This T cell receptor (beta chain) was obtained from a study of beta chain features in type 1 diabetes. There are 18 residues in the CDR3. In germline, CDR1 is SGDLS, CDR2 YYNGEE. Germline trimming cut 4 bases from V and 2 bases from J; bases unmatched to any gene: 8. The entirety of the isolated RNA underwent reverse transcription, so expressed TCRB transcripts were sequenced. Here immunoSEQ multiplex PCR was the method, and the copy in TCRdb shows in-frame clones only, minus some. In the table there are about 320,000 clones, 12% to 15% of which are singletons. This clone was counted only a few times.

The chain links TRBV9 to TRBJ2-3; 15 nucleotides agree with TRBD2. The sample consisted of central memory CD4+ T cells from blood. This clonotype was obtained from a man aged 25 to 40 in good health. Here the CDR3 reads CASSPRTSGGGVTDTQYF. The CDR3 DNA reads TGTGCCAGCAGCCCACGGACTAGCGGGGGGGGTGTCACAGATACGCAGTATTTT.